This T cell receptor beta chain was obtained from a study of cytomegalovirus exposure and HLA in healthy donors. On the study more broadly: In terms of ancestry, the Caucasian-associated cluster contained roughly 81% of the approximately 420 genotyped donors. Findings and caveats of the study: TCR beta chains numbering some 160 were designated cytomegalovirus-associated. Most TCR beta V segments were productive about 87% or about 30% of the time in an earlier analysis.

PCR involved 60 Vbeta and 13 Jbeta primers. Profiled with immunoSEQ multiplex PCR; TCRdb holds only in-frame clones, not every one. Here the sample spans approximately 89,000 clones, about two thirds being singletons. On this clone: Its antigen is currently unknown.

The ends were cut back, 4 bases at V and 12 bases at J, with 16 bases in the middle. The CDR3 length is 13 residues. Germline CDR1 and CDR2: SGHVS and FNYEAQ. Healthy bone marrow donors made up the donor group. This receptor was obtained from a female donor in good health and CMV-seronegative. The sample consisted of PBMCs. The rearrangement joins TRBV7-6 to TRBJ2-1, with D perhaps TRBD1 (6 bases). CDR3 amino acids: CASSSNPGAGQFF. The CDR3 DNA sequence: TGTGCCAGCAGCTCGAACCCAGGGGCCGGGCAGTTCTTC.